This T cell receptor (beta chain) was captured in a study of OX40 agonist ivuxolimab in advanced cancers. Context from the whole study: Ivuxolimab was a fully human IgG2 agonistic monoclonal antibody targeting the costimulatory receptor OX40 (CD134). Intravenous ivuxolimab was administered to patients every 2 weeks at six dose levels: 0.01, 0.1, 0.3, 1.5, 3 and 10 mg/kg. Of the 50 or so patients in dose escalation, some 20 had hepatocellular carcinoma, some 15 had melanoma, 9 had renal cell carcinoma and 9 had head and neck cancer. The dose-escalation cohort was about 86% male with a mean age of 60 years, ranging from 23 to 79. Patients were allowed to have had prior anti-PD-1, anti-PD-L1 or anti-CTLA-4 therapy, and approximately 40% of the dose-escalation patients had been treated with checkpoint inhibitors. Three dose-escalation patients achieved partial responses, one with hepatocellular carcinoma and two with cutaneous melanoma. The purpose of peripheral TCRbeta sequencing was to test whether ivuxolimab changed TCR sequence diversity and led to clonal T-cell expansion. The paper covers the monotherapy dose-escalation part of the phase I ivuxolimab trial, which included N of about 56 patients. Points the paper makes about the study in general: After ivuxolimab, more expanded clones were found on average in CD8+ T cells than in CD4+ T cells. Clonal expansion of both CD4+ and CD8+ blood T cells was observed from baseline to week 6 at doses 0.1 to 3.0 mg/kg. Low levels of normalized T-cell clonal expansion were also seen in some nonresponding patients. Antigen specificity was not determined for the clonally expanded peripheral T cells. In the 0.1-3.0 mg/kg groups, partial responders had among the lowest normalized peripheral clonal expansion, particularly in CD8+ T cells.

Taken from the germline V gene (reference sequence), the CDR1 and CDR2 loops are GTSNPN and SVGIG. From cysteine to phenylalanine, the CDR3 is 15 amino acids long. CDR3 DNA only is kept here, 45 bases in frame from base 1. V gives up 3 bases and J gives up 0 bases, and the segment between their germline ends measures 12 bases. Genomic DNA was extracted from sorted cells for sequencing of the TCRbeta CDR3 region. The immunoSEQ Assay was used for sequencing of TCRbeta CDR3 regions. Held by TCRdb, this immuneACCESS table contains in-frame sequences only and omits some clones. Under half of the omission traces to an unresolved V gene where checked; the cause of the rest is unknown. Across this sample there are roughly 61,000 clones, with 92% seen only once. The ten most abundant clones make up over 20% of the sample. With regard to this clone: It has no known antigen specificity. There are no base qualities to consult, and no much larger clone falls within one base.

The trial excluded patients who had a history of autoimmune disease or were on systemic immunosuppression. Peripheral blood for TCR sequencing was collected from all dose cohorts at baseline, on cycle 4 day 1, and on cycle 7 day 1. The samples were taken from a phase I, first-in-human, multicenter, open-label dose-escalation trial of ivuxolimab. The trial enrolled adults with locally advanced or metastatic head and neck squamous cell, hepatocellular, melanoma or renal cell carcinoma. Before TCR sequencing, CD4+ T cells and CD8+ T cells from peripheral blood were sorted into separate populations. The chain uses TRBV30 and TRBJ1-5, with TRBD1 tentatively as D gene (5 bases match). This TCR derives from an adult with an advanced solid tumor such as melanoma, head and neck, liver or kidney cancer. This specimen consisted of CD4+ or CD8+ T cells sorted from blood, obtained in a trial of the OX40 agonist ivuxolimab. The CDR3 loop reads CAWSHGTLSNQPQHF. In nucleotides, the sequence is TGTGCCTGGAGCCACGGGACTCTTAGCAATCAGCCCCAGCATTTT.